This TCR beta chain was captured by sequencing in a study of Ad26.COV2.S vaccination and SARS-CoV-2 variants (dated by TCRdb to the early 2020s). With regard to the full study: Vaccine-arm donors were drawn from COV1001, a multicentre, randomized, double-blind, placebo-controlled phase I-IIa trial of Ad26.COV2.S in healthy adults. Ad26.COV2.S was given intramuscularly at 5x10^10 or 1x10^11 viral particles, as a single shot or as two shots 56 days apart. The specificity and breadth of SARS-CoV-2-reactive T cell receptors after Ad26.COV2.S vaccination were assessed by TCRbeta repertoire sequencing. The TCR-sequenced set comprised around 30 samples: about 19 Ad26.COV2.S vaccine recipients, 5 placebo recipients and 8 SARS-CoV-2 convalescent individuals. Participants in the trial were split at random into five groups of five each, receiving low-dose or high-dose Ad26.COV2.S once or twice, or else placebo on both occasions. Investigators remained blinded to trial group allocation during experiments and outcome assessment.

The treatment or condition label, as the study defines it: 15 to 20 received Ad26.COV2.S at low or high dose, single or two shots; 5 received placebo; per-sample allocation not given. For vaccine and placebo recipients, the sequenced repertoires came from samples collected on day 63 after the first injection. Cohort 1b enrolled 25 or so adults aged 18-55 years at a single site in Boston, USA, between 29 July and 7 August 2020. Ad26.COV2.S consisted of a replication-incompetent adenovirus type 26 vector by which a prefusion-stabilized SARS-CoV-2 spike protein from the original Wuhan strain was expressed. This clone was observed a single time. The antigen it recognizes is unknown. No clone much larger than this one lies a single base away; base qualities are absent. Summary of the overall study and its limitations: The authors noted that the TCR breadth and depth analyses may have underestimated total T cell responses. Higher spike-specific TCR breadth was observed in Ad26.COV2.S recipients than in placebo recipients (P = 0.0014). Non-spike TCR breadth was comparable between vaccine and placebo recipients, consistent with the vaccine containing only spike. After vaccination, substantial breadth of spike-specific CD8+ and CD4+ T cell responses was reported. The study lacked the statistical power to compare responses across vaccine doses or regimens.

The immunoSEQ Assay was used to sequence TCRbeta CDR3 regions. After extraction, genomic DNA underwent amplification by bias-controlled multiplex PCR, followed by high-throughput sequencing. The paper's processing steps were these. To quantify the absolute abundance of every unique TCRbeta CDR3 region, sequences were collapsed and filtered. T cell fraction was estimated by normalizing TCRbeta template counts to usable DNA, with usable DNA measured through amplification of reference genes found in all nucleated cells. Repertoire TCRs were annotated as SARS-CoV-2-specific by exact matching of V gene, CDR3 amino acid sequence and J gene to a known reactive TCR set. The reference SARS-CoV-2 TCR set was obtained from MIRA and was filtered for enrichment in COVID-19-positive ImmuneCODE repertoires, whereby public or cross-reactive TCRs were removed. Drawing on the MIRA antigens, annotated TCRs were analysed further at the level of specific ORF or position within ORF. Breadth was defined as annotated unique rearrangements over total unique productive rearrangements; depth was the summed frequency of those rearrangements. Two-sided Wilcoxon rank-sum tests were applied when comparing TCR breadth between groups. The table comes from immuneACCESS by way of TCRdb, which keeps in-frame sequences with V and J called. Part of the clones is missing from these tables; in studies checked, under half for an unresolved V gene and the rest for unknown reasons. From that table come the V and J calls and clone size; the DNA was used to work out D and trimming. Across this sample there are approximately 410,000 clones, with around 93% seen only once. The ten largest clones add up to roughly 1.7% of the sample.

Relative to germline, V is 9 bases shorter and J is 3 bases shorter, with 15 bases between their ends. Taken from cysteine to phenylalanine, the CDR3 has 14 residues. Only the CDR3 DNA stays, 42 bases, in frame from base 1. CDR1 and CDR2 (MDHEN, SYDVKM) derive from the germline V gene. This TCR was sampled from a person between 18 and 59 years old who received the Ad26.COV2.S COVID-19 vaccine or a placebo. Sequenced material: peripheral blood, taken in a trial of Ad26.COV2.S vaccine versus placebo. The rearrangement combines TRBV28 with TRBJ1-5, and possibly TRBD1, on 5 matching bases. In nucleotide form, the sequence is TGTGCCAGTTCTCCGGGGGGAGTCAATCAGCCCCAGCATTTT. Its product reads: CASSPGGVNQPQHF.